Listed here are 8 T cell receptor beta chains from one sample, sequenced in a study of T cell changes during pregnancy in multiple sclerosis. The data were produced by immunoSEQ multiplex PCR, yet TCRdb's version contains in-frame clones alone and is incomplete. The repertoire has under 50,000 clones, around 95% of them found once; the top ten carry roughly 3.9%. The sample consisted of CD8+ T cells from peripheral blood mononuclear cells, taken after pregnancy. The receptors here all came from a female donor with multiple sclerosis, enrolled in a pregnancy study.

This clone has just one count. The chain joins TRBV9 to TRBJ1-1; D might be TRBD1 (5 bases). V dropped 2 bases and J dropped 5 bases, with 13 bases sitting between them. This CDR3 is built from 14 residues. Germline V gene data show CDR1 as SGDLS and CDR2 as YYNGEE. For the CDR3, the DNA is TGTGCCAGCAGCGTGGCAGGGAGGGATACTGAAGCTTTCTTT. It yields the protein CASSVAGRDTEAFF. Using reference TRBV9 and TRBJ1-1 for the parts outside the CDR3, the full variable domain is DSGVTQTPKHLITATGQRVTLRCSPRSGDLSVYWYQQSLDQGLQFLIQYYNGEERAKGNILERFSAQQFPDLHSELNLSSLELGDSALYFCASSVAGRDTEAFFGQGTRLTVV.

This clone was seen once. The CDR3 sequence is CASSLGRTPGRSYNEQFF. The CDR3 DNA reads as TGTGCCAGCAGCTTAGGTAGGACACCAGGCCGCTCCTACAATGAGCAGTTCTTC. The V and J genes are TRBV7-6 and TRBJ2-1; D may be TRBD1 (5 bases). Per the germline V gene, CDR1 is SGHVS and CDR2 is FNYEAQ. V lost 1 base, J lost 0 bases, and 16 bases lay in between. This CDR3 is built from 18 residues.

The chain employs TRBV7-7 and TRBJ2-3, with a possible D match to TRBD1 (5 bases). The V end lost 5 bases, the J end lost 4 bases, and 13 bases lay between the germline ends. Germline CDR1 reads SSHAT; CDR2 reads FNYEAQ (reference sequence). The CDR3 consists of 14 residues. The CDR3 sequence: CASSPITGADTQYF. The DNA of the CDR3 is TGTGCCAGCAGCCCGATTACAGGAGCAGATACGCAGTATTTT.

V usage is TRBV5-1 and J usage is TRBJ1-1; possibly TRBD1 for D (5 bases). V shed 0 bases and J shed 6 bases, with 9 bases lying between them. There are 13 residues in the CDR3. Germline CDR1 SGHRS, CDR2 YFSETQ. CDR3 residues: CASSLAGSSEAFF. The DNA for the CDR3 is TGCGCCAGCAGCTTGGCAGGGTCCTCTGAAGCTTTCTTT. Drawing the rest from reference TRBV5-1 and TRBJ1-1, the complete variable domain is KAGVTQTPRYLIKTRGQQVTLSCSPISGHRSVSWYQQTPGQGLQFLFEYFSETQRNKGNFPGRFSGRQFSNSRSEMNVSTLELGDSALYLCASSLAGSSEAFFGQGTRLTVV.

The chain combines TRBV12-5 with TRBJ2-7; 11 nucleotides align to TRBD1. Per the germline V gene, CDR1 is LGHNT and CDR2 is FRNRAP. The V segment lost 2 bases and the J segment 4 bases; nucleotides outside the gene matches: 10. The CDR3 spans 17 residues. The CDR3 is CASGLFSGTGGAYEQYF. CDR3 coding DNA: TGTGCTAGTGGTTTGTTTTCCGGGACAGGGGGGGCTTACGAGCAGTACTTC.

The chain carries TRBV4-1 and TRBJ1-4; no definite D call. The CDR3 runs 11 residues. In germline, CDR1 is MGHRA, CDR2 YSYEKL. Trimming pared 6 bases from V and 8 bases from J, leaving 7 bases between. The DNA of the CDR3 is TGCGCCAGCAGGGGAGGCGAAAAACTGTTTTTT. Protein product: CASRGGEKLFF.

The chain is built from TRBV28 and TRBJ1-2; D may be TRBD1 (5 bases). The CDR3 runs to 18 residues. The germline V and J ends were trimmed by 6 bases and 4 bases, with 27 bases remaining between them. Germline CDR1 MDHEN, CDR2 SYDVKM. CDR3 residues: CASSSASTTAPSPYGYTF. The CDR3 nucleotides read TGTGCCAGCAGCTCTGCTTCCACGACAGCCCCCTCCCCCTATGGCTACACCTTC.

The chain joins TRBV29-1 to TRBJ2-2; D may be TRBD1 (5 bases). Germline V lookup: CDR1 SQVTM, CDR2 ANQGSEA. V was shortened by 3 bases and J by 1 base, with 9 bases between the two germline ends. The CDR3 spans 14 residues. In DNA form, the CDR3 reads TGCAGCGTTGATCGGCAGGGGAACACCGGGGAGCTGTTTTTT. Translation gives CSVDRQGNTGELFF.